This T cell receptor (beta chain) is drawn from a study of T-cell memory formation after mild COVID-19 (TCRdb year 2021). Regarding the research as a whole: TCR sequence clusters from the two donors were found to be largely donor specific. In a couple of donors, T-cell clones that expanded and contracted after mild COVID-19 were tracked by sequencing TCRalpha and TCRbeta repertoires over time. The cohort was made up of two young adult volunteers, one female and one male, who were previously healthy.

Broader findings and caveats from the paper: Contracting CD4+ clones appeared mostly in the CM and EM memory subsets, whereas CD8+ clones were enriched in EMRA. The study included only a couple of mild cases, and larger cohorts that include severe cases with pre-infection samples were judged to be necessary. The second-wave clones that peaked on day 37 were not confirmed to be SARS-CoV-2 specific. The detection of some responding clones in pre-infection memory suggests that pre-existing cross-reactive memory T cells joined the SARS-CoV-2 response. Clones contracting from day 15 to 85 had balanced CD4/CD8 phenotypes, while a second wave expanding from day 15 to 37 was biased towards CD4+.

PBMCs were isolated by Ficoll-Paque density gradient centrifugation. The data were produced on an Illumina NovaSeq 6000. cDNA libraries for TCRalpha and TCRbeta were prepared by 5'RACE using constant-segment primers, with sample barcodes and unique molecular identifiers added. RNA was extracted from every sample with Trizol reagent. Libraries were amplified in two PCR steps, with a second sample barcode and Illumina TruSeq adapters added in the second step. The libraries were sequenced on an Illumina NovaSeq using 2 x 150 bp paired-end reads. The original pipeline was this. Demultiplexing of reads and collapsing into UMI-guided consensus sequences were performed with migec v1.2.7. Using mixcr v2.1.11, UMI consensuses were aligned to TRA and TRB V and J templates and then assembled into clonotypes. Clonotypes were classified as expanded or contracted when called significant by both edgeR and NoisET, with noise models trained on biological replicates. For edgeR calls, the thresholds were a false discovery rate-adjusted p below 0.01 and a log2 fold-change of 1. PCA with hierarchical clustering of max-normalized trajectories of the 1000 most abundant clonotypes was used as exploratory dynamics analysis. Separately sequenced CD4+ and CD8+ repertoires were used to assign a CD4 or CD8 phenotype to each responding clone. Through fastp at Q25 and MiXCR, TCRdb rebuilt clones from the public reads, retaining in-frame beta chains. Duplicate CDR3 protein sequences are folded into a single record with the most common DNA and genes. These V and J calls are TCRdb output, not the study's own analysis. The sample profile shows 6,800 or so distinct CDR3 sequences; roughly 63% of them were found once. The top ten hold 2% to 3% of the sample.

This clonotype has just one count. This clone's antigen is unknown. No base quality information exists; no much larger clone differs at one position. One read gives only weak evidence. V loses 1 base, J loses 5 bases, and the germline ends lie 12 bases apart. Its CDR3 holds 15 amino acids, cysteine through phenylalanine. Kept here is only the CDR3 DNA, which spans 45 bases and is read in frame from base 1. CDR1 and CDR2, per the germline V gene (reference sequence), are SEHNR and FQNEAQ. Sequenced sample: PBMCs or a T cell subset sorted from them (not recorded which). Recombination joined TRBV7-9 with TRBJ2-1; the D gene is perhaps TRBD2, from 5 matching bases. The receptor was derived from an adult who had mild COVID-19 (a few samples of this study predate the infection). The sample titles of this study are shuffled in the database, so cell type and time point are left out. DNA sequence: TGTGCCAGCAGCTTAGTCCACGCCGGGGACAATGAGCAGTTCTTC. Its translation is CASSLVHAGDNEQFF.